This TCR beta chain is from a study of shared clonotypes between healthy human individuals. The study's findings and limits: Generally, naive subsets (rather than memory subsets) showed larger estimated richness. Rarefaction analysis demonstrated incomplete sorted-subset sequencing notwithstanding large depth.

TCRdb's copy holds only in-frame clones and misses some; the assay was immunoSEQ multiplex PCR. The sample records more than 1,200,000 clones, about 98.5% being singletons. A remark on this clone: Its target is unknown.

This clonotype originated in a man under 40 in good health. Source material: naive CD4+ T cells sorted from blood. As for subset: CD45RA+ positively selected.

The CDR3 DNA follows: TGCGCCAGCAGTGCCAGGGGGCATACTGAAGCTTTCTTT. Translated: CASSARGHTEAFF. The chain combines TRBV10-2 with TRBJ1-1, with 8 bases identical to TRBD1. This CDR3 is 13 amino acids long. V dropped 4 bases and J dropped 5; count of bases not matched to a gene: 3. Germline V gene lookup returns CDR1 WSHSY and CDR2 SAAADI.